Listed below are T cell receptor beta chains from one sample, sequenced in a study of response to subunit inactivated influenza vaccine. TCRdb fed the RT-PCR reads into MiXCR, producing one record per CDR3 protein. The sample lists around 600,000 distinct CDR3 sequences, about 11% seen once, with 9.5% to 11% in the top ten. This same sample was also taken into another study, of T cells expressing NK-cell markers.

The sequences come from PBMCs from blood, collected on the day of vaccination. These receptors were collected from a man in his forties or fifties who received an inactivated influenza vaccine. The CDR3 runs from the conserved cysteine through the conserved F or W. The D gene is left open where the match is weak. Clone size, where shown, is once, few, many, or a class for clones that have expanded.

abundance: -; v_gene: TRBV6-1; j_gene: TRBJ2-1; d_gene: TRBD2; CDR3aa: CASSQNRLAGGPSINEQFF; CDR3nt: TGTGCCAGCAGTCAAAATAGACTAGCGGGAGGGCCCTCTATCAATGAGCAGTTCTTC
abundance: -; v_gene: TRBV5-1; j_gene: TRBJ2-7; d_gene: -; CDR3aa: CASSSEQRDEQYF; CDR3nt: TGCGCCAGCAGCTCGGAACAGAGGGACGAGCAGTACTTC
abundance: many; v_gene: TRBV28; j_gene: TRBJ2-1; d_gene: -; CDR3aa: CASSADFQSSYNEQFF; CDR3nt: TGTGCCAGCAGTGCCGACTTCCAGAGCTCCTACAATGAGCAGTTCTTC
abundance: few; v_gene: TRBV12-3/TRBV12-4; j_gene: TRBJ2-5; d_gene: -; CDR3aa: CASSPSSSRETQYF; CDR3nt: TGTGCCAGCAGTCCCAGTAGCAGCCGGGAGACCCAGTACTTC
abundance: -; v_gene: TRBV15; j_gene: TRBJ2-2; d_gene: TRBD1; CDR3aa: CATSRDLDRAGELFF; CDR3nt: TGTGCCACCAGCAGAGATCTAGACAGGGCCGGGGAGCTGTTTTTT
abundance: few; v_gene: TRBV27; j_gene: TRBJ1-1; d_gene: -; CDR3aa: CASSLTTGGPEAFF; CDR3nt: TGTGCCAGCAGCCTTACGACAGGAGGGCCTGAAGCTTTCTTT
abundance: few; v_gene: TRBV7-2; j_gene: TRBJ1-4; d_gene: -; CDR3aa: CASSLSTTNEKLFF; CDR3nt: TGTGCCAGCAGCTTAAGTACAACTAATGAAAAACTGTTTTTT
abundance: -; v_gene: TRBV7-8; j_gene: TRBJ2-5; d_gene: -; CDR3aa: CASSLAWQLSETQYF; CDR3nt: TGTGCCAGCAGCTTAGCGTGGCAGTTGTCCGAGACCCAGTACTTC
abundance: -; v_gene: TRBV3-1; j_gene: TRBJ2-1; d_gene: -; CDR3aa: CASSSGLTIPQFF; CDR3nt: TGTGCCAGCAGTTCCGGACTAACCATCCCCCAGTTCTTC
abundance: -; v_gene: TRBV7-2; j_gene: TRBJ2-1; d_gene: -; CDR3aa: CASSRGGQLVHNEQFF; CDR3nt: TGTGCCAGCAGCCGGGGGGGACAGTTGGTACACAATGAGCAGTTCTTC
abundance: few; v_gene: TRBV20-1; j_gene: TRBJ2-3; d_gene: TRBD1; CDR3aa: CSASPVDRASTDTQYF; CDR3nt: TGCAGTGCTAGCCCAGTGGACAGGGCCAGCACAGATACGCAGTATTTT
abundance: -; v_gene: TRBV20-1; j_gene: TRBJ2-1; d_gene: TRBD1; CDR3aa: CSAVQGSYNEQFF; CDR3nt: TGCAGTGCCGTACAGGGGTCCTACAATGAGCAGTTCTTC
abundance: many; v_gene: TRBV29-1; j_gene: TRBJ1-1; d_gene: -; CDR3aa: CSVGEAMNTEAFF; CDR3nt: TGCAGCGTAGGAGAAGCGATGAACACTGAAGCTTTCTTT
abundance: many; v_gene: TRBV12-3/TRBV12-4; j_gene: TRBJ1-5; d_gene: -; CDR3aa: CASSFFGRGNQPQHF; CDR3nt: TGTGCCAGCAGTTTCTTCGGCAGGGGAAATCAGCCCCAGCATTTT
abundance: -; v_gene: TRBV12-3/TRBV12-4; j_gene: TRBJ1-6; d_gene: -; CDR3aa: CASSLDRSFNSPLHF; CDR3nt: TGTGCCAGCAGTTTAGATCGAAGCTTTAATTCACCCCTCCACTTT
abundance: -; v_gene: TRBV4-3; j_gene: TRBJ2-7; d_gene: -; CDR3aa: CASSQGLRNYEQYF; CDR3nt: TGCGCCAGCAGCCAGGGTTTACGGAACTACGAGCAGTACTTC
abundance: -; v_gene: TRBV18; j_gene: TRBJ2-3; d_gene: -; CDR3aa: CATGGERADTQYF; CDR3nt: TGTGCCACCGGCGGCGAGAGGGCAGATACGCAGTATTTT
abundance: -; v_gene: TRBV12-3/TRBV12-4; j_gene: TRBJ2-3; d_gene: -; CDR3aa: CASSPGVSTDTQYF; CDR3nt: TGTGCCAGCAGCCCCGGCGTCTCCACAGATACGCAGTATTTT
abundance: few; v_gene: TRBV12-3/TRBV12-4; j_gene: TRBJ2-1; d_gene: TRBD2; CDR3aa: CASSAGLAGSYNEQFF; CDR3nt: TGTGCCAGCAGCGCGGGACTAGCGGGATCCTACAATGAGCAGTTCTTC
abundance: few; v_gene: TRBV5-1; j_gene: TRBJ2-7; d_gene: TRBD2; CDR3aa: CASSSTSGRTYEQYF; CDR3nt: TGCGCCAGCAGCTCGACTAGCGGGAGGACCTACGAGCAGTACTTC
abundance: -; v_gene: TRBV7-9; j_gene: TRBJ2-5; d_gene: TRBD1; CDR3aa: CASSIRTGKETQYF; CDR3nt: TGTGCCAGCAGCATCAGGACAGGGAAGGAGACCCAGTACTTC
abundance: -; v_gene: TRBV29-1; j_gene: TRBJ1-1; d_gene: -; CDR3aa: CSVNPDGGWNTEAFF; CDR3nt: TGCAGCGTGAACCCCGACGGCGGTTGGAACACTGAAGCTTTCTTT
abundance: few; v_gene: TRBV29-1; j_gene: TRBJ1-3; d_gene: TRBD1; CDR3aa: CSVAGGGNTIYF; CDR3nt: TGCAGCGTTGCAGGGGGCGGAAACACCATATATTTT
abundance: -; v_gene: TRBV12-3/TRBV12-4; j_gene: TRBJ2-7; d_gene: -; CDR3aa: CASQSRENSYEQYF; CDR3nt: TGTGCCAGCCAGTCGCGGGAAAACTCCTACGAGCAGTACTTC
abundance: -; v_gene: TRBV9; j_gene: TRBJ2-1; d_gene: -; CDR3aa: CASSVVAGEIREQFF; CDR3nt: TGTGCCAGCAGCGTAGTGGCAGGGGAGATACGGGAGCAGTTCTTC
abundance: -; v_gene: TRBV9; j_gene: TRBJ2-7; d_gene: -; CDR3aa: CASSPHPDPMLGEQYF; CDR3nt: TGTGCCAGCAGCCCCCACCCTGACCCGATGCTGGGCGAGCAGTACTTC
abundance: few; v_gene: TRBV7-6; j_gene: TRBJ1-6; d_gene: TRBD1; CDR3aa: CASSWGQGQSSYNSPLHF; CDR3nt: TGTGCCAGCAGCTGGGGACAGGGGCAGAGCTCCTATAATTCACCCCTCCACTTT
abundance: -; v_gene: TRBV5-1; j_gene: TRBJ2-7; d_gene: TRBD2; CDR3aa: CASSLGLAGSSYEQYF; CDR3nt: TGCGCCAGCAGCCTAGGACTAGCGGGGAGCTCCTACGAGCAGTACTTC
abundance: -; v_gene: TRBV20-1; j_gene: TRBJ1-1; d_gene: TRBD1; CDR3aa: CSAGQGAHTEAFF; CDR3nt: TGCAGTGCTGGACAGGGGGCCCACACTGAAGCTTTCTTT
abundance: -; v_gene: TRBV11-2; j_gene: TRBJ2-4; d_gene: -; CDR3aa: CASSRADIQYF; CDR3nt: TGTGCCAGCTCCAGGGCGGACATTCAGTACTTC
abundance: few; v_gene: TRBV7-8; j_gene: TRBJ2-5; d_gene: -; CDR3aa: CASSLRLSQAQETQYF; CDR3nt: TGTGCCAGCAGCTTGAGGCTTTCACAGGCCCAAGAGACCCAGTACTTC
abundance: few; v_gene: TRBV5-1; j_gene: TRBJ2-7; d_gene: -; CDR3aa: CASSLAGLAYEQYF; CDR3nt: TGCGCCAGCAGCTTGGCCGGACTCGCTTACGAGCAGTACTTC
abundance: few; v_gene: TRBV29-1; j_gene: TRBJ2-1; d_gene: TRBD1; CDR3aa: CSVARTGSYNEQFF; CDR3nt: TGCAGCGTTGCTCGGACAGGCAGCTACAATGAGCAGTTCTTC
abundance: many; v_gene: TRBV7-9; j_gene: TRBJ2-3; d_gene: TRBD2; CDR3aa: CASSSRTSASTDTQYF; CDR3nt: TGTGCCAGCAGCTCCCGGACTAGCGCGAGCACAGATACGCAGTATTTT
abundance: many; v_gene: TRBV10-3; j_gene: TRBJ2-1; d_gene: -; CDR3aa: CAISESDYGYNNEQFF; CDR3nt: TGTGCCATCAGTGAGTCGGACTATGGCTATAACAATGAGCAGTTCTTC
abundance: -; v_gene: TRBV20-1; j_gene: TRBJ1-6; d_gene: -; CDR3aa: CSARWGGDSPLHF; CDR3nt: TGCAGTGCTAGATGGGGGGGCGATTCACCCCTCCACTTT
abundance: few; v_gene: TRBV11-2; j_gene: TRBJ2-5; d_gene: -; CDR3aa: CASSLVGAGIHSETQYF; CDR3nt: TGTGCCAGCAGCTTAGTTGGGGCAGGGATTCATTCGGAGACCCAGTACTTC
abundance: few; v_gene: TRBV6-1; j_gene: TRBJ1-6; d_gene: TRBD1; CDR3aa: CASSEAGQVLTPLHF; CDR3nt: TGTGCCAGCAGTGAAGCGGGACAGGTTTTGACACCCCTCCACTTT
abundance: -; v_gene: TRBV20-1; j_gene: TRBJ2-3; d_gene: -; CDR3aa: CSASGSLGVTDTQYF; CDR3nt: TGCAGTGCTAGCGGGAGCTTAGGGGTCACAGATACGCAGTATTTT
abundance: -; v_gene: TRBV6-2/TRBV6-3; j_gene: TRBJ1-6; d_gene: TRBD1; CDR3aa: CASSWGQGRASPLHF; CDR3nt: TGTGCCAGCAGTTGGGGACAGGGACGGGCTTCACCCCTCCACTTT